These T cell receptor beta chains were read from a single sample in a study of post-analysis software for immune sequencing data. TCRdb redid the calling of the PCR reads with MiXCR, one entry per CDR3 protein. The sample holds roughly 800,000 distinct CDR3 sequences, approximately 53% seen once. Sequenced: blood. The receptors were sampled from a girl under 18 with multiple sclerosis. The CDR3 runs from the conserved cysteine through the conserved F or W. The D gene is left open where the match is weak. Not every row has a clone size; where given, it reads once, few, many or a size class.

j_call: TRBJ2-7; d_call: TRBD1; clone_size: NA; v_call: TRBV29-1; cdr3_nt: TGCAGCGTTGTGGCGGTGGGACAGGCGGACCCCTACGAGCAGTACTTC; cdr3_aa: CSVVAVGQADPYEQYF
j_call: TRBJ2-5; d_call: TRBD1; clone_size: NA; v_call: TRBV12-3/TRBV12-4; cdr3_nt: TGTGCCAGCAGACGGGGACAGGGGGGAGTGGAGACCCAGTACTTC; cdr3_aa: CASRRGQGGVETQYF
j_call: TRBJ1-2; d_call: NA; clone_size: NA; v_call: TRBV7-6; cdr3_nt: TGTGCCAGCAGCCCCTTGGAGGACCTAGGACGTTCTAGCTATGGCTACACCTTC; cdr3_aa: CASSPLEDLGRSSYGYTF
j_call: TRBJ2-3; d_call: NA; clone_size: NA; v_call: TRBV29-1; cdr3_nt: TGCAGCGTTGAAGACTGGAGTAGCGCCGTAGATACGCAGTATTTT; cdr3_aa: CSVEDWSSAVDTQYF
j_call: TRBJ2-1; d_call: TRBD2; clone_size: NA; v_call: TRBV20-1; cdr3_nt: TGCAGTGCTAGACTAGCGGGAGGTCCCAACAATGAGCAGTTCTTC; cdr3_aa: CSARLAGGPNNEQFF
j_call: TRBJ2-7; d_call: TRBD1; clone_size: NA; v_call: TRBV7-8; cdr3_nt: TGTGCCAGCAGCCAGACGGGACAGAACTACAATGAGCAGTACTTC; cdr3_aa: CASSQTGQNYNEQYF
j_call: TRBJ1-2; d_call: TRBD1; clone_size: NA; v_call: TRBV12-5; cdr3_nt: TGTGCTAGTGGAGCACAGGGGGAGCTTGGCTACACCTTC; cdr3_aa: CASGAQGELGYTF
j_call: TRBJ2-4; d_call: NA; clone_size: NA; v_call: TRBV27; cdr3_nt: TGTGCCAGCAGCCGGGCGAACATTCAGTACTTC; cdr3_aa: CASSRANIQYF
j_call: TRBJ2-7; d_call: TRBD1; clone_size: NA; v_call: TRBV2; cdr3_nt: TGTGCCAGCAGTGAAGAGACAGGGTGGGACGAGCAGTACTTC; cdr3_aa: CASSEETGWDEQYF
j_call: TRBJ1-5; d_call: NA; clone_size: NA; v_call: TRBV11-2; cdr3_nt: TGTGCCAGCAGCTTAGATCTTGGTCAGGGCAAAGGGCCCCAGCATTTT; cdr3_aa: CASSLDLGQGKGPQHF
j_call: TRBJ2-3; d_call: NA; clone_size: NA; v_call: TRBV25-1; cdr3_nt: TGTGCCAGCAGTGAATGGGGAGGGGGTGCCCGCACAGATACGCAGTATTTT; cdr3_aa: CASSEWGGGARTDTQYF
j_call: TRBJ2-4; d_call: NA; clone_size: NA; v_call: TRBV6-2/TRBV6-3; cdr3_nt: TGTGCCAGCAGAGCCGGCCTCCCAAGGCGTACTGCCAAAAACATTCAGTACTTC; cdr3_aa: CASRAGLPRRTAKNIQYF
j_call: TRBJ1-2; d_call: NA; clone_size: few; v_call: TRBV12-3/TRBV12-4; cdr3_nt: TGTGCCAGCAGTTTAGACCATAGCTATGGCTACACCTTC; cdr3_aa: CASSLDHSYGYTF
j_call: TRBJ2-7; d_call: TRBD2; clone_size: few; v_call: TRBV7-3; cdr3_nt: TGTGCCAGCAGCTCGGAGGGACTAGCGGGGTCCTACGAGCAGTACTTC; cdr3_aa: CASSSEGLAGSYEQYF
j_call: TRBJ2-7; d_call: NA; clone_size: few; v_call: TRBV7-9; cdr3_nt: TGTGCCAGCAGCCGGTCGGACTTCGCCTACGAGCAGTACTTC; cdr3_aa: CASSRSDFAYEQYF
j_call: TRBJ2-5; d_call: TRBD1; clone_size: NA; v_call: TRBV7-6; cdr3_nt: TGTGCCAGCAGGTGGGACAGGGGGCGGGAGACCCAGTACTTC; cdr3_aa: CASRWDRGRETQYF
j_call: TRBJ2-1; d_call: NA; clone_size: few; v_call: TRBV19; cdr3_nt: TGTGCCAGTAGTGGGGGCCGCTCCTACAATGAGCAGTTCTTC; cdr3_aa: CASSGGRSYNEQFF
j_call: TRBJ2-7; d_call: TRBD1; clone_size: few; v_call: TRBV7-8; cdr3_nt: TGTGCCAGCAGCTCCGGACAGGACCTTTACGAGCAGTACTTC; cdr3_aa: CASSSGQDLYEQYF
j_call: TRBJ2-7; d_call: NA; clone_size: NA; v_call: TRBV29-1; cdr3_nt: TGCAGCGTTGAGAGAACGGGCTCCTACGAGCAGTACTTC; cdr3_aa: CSVERTGSYEQYF
j_call: TRBJ2-1; d_call: NA; clone_size: NA; v_call: TRBV6-1; cdr3_nt: TGTGCCAGCAGCGGCGTTAACTACAATGAGCAGTTCTTC; cdr3_aa: CASSGVNYNEQFF
j_call: TRBJ2-1; d_call: NA; clone_size: NA; v_call: TRBV11-2; cdr3_nt: TGTGCCAGCAGCTTACTGTATGAGCAGTTCTTC; cdr3_aa: CASSLLYEQFF
j_call: TRBJ2-5; d_call: TRBD2; clone_size: NA; v_call: TRBV7-6; cdr3_nt: TGTGCCAGCAGCCCCCCCCGAACTAGCGGGTACCAAGAGACCCAGTACTTC; cdr3_aa: CASSPPRTSGYQETQYF
j_call: TRBJ1-1; d_call: NA; clone_size: NA; v_call: TRBV27; cdr3_nt: TGTGCCAGCAGCTTAGTTTCATTGGGGGGTACTGAAGCTTTCTTT; cdr3_aa: CASSLVSLGGTEAFF
j_call: TRBJ2-7; d_call: NA; clone_size: NA; v_call: TRBV9; cdr3_nt: TGTGCCAGCAGCGCAAGGGCTGAGGGCCACGAGCAGTACTTC; cdr3_aa: CASSARAEGHEQYF